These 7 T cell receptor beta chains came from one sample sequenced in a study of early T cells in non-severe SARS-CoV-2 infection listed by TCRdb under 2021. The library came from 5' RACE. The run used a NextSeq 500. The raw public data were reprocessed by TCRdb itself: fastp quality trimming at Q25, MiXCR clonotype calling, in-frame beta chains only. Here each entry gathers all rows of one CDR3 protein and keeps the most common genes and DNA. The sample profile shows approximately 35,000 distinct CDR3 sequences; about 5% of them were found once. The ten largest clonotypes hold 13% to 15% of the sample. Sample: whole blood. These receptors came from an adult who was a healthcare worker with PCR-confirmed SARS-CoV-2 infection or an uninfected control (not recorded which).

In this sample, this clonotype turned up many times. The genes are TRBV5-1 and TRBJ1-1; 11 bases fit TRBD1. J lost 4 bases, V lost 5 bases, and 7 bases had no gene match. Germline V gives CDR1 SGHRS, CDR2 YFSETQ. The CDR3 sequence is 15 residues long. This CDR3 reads CASSSHGQGATEAFF. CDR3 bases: TGCGCCAGCAGTTCCCACGGACAGGGGGCCACTGAAGCTTTCTTT.

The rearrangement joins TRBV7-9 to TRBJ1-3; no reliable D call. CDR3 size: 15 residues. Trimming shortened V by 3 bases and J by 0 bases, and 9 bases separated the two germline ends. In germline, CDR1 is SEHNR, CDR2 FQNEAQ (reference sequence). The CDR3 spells CASSFSAHSGNTIYF. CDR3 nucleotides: TGTGCCAGCAGCTTTTCGGCCCACTCTGGAAACACCATATATTTT.

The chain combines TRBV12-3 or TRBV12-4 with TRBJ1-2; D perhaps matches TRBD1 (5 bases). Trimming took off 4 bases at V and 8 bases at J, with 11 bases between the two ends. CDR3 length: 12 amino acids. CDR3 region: CASSSTAFGYTF. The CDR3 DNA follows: TGTGCCAGCAGTTCGACAGCGTTCGGCTACACCTTC.

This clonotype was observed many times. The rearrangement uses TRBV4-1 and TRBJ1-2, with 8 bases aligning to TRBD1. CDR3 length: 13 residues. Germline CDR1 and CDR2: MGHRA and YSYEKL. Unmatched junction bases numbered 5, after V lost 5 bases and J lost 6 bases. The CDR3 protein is CASSLDRADGYTF. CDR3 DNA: TGCGCCAGCAGCTTGGACAGGGCGGATGGCTACACCTTC.

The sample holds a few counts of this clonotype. The CDR3 is CASSPPPGGDNSPLHF. DNA of the CDR3: TGTGCCAGCAGCCCACCCCCCGGGGGAGACAATTCACCCCTCCACTTT. The V call is TRBV9, the J call TRBJ1-6, with TRBD1 as a possible D gene (5 bases). V was clipped by 4 bases and J by 7 bases, with 18 bases between them. The germline V gene encodes CDR1 SGDLS and CDR2 YYNGEE. This CDR3 has 16 residues. Full variable domain (missing parts from reference TRBV9 and TRBJ1-6): DSGVTQTPKHLITATGQRVTLRCSPRSGDLSVYWYQQSLDQGLQFLIQYYNGEERAKGNILERFSAQQFPDLHSELNLSSLELGDSALYFCASSPPPGGDNSPLHFGNGTRLTVT.

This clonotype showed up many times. The CDR3 DNA reads as TGCAGTGCTAGAGATTCTTCCCGGGTACCAAGCACAGATACGCAGTATTTT. It translates to CSARDSSRVPSTDTQYF. The chain links TRBV20-1 to TRBJ2-3; D unclear. This CDR3 contains 17 residues. V was trimmed by 0 bases and J by 0 bases, leaving 16 bases between them. Germline CDR1 DFQATT, CDR2 SNEGSKA (reference sequence).

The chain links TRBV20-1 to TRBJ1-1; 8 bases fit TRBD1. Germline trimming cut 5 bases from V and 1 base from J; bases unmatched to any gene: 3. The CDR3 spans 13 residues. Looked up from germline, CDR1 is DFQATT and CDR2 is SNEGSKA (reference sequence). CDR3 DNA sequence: TGCAGTGCTCGGACAGGGAAGAACACTGAAGCTTTCTTT. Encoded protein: CSARTGKNTEAFF.